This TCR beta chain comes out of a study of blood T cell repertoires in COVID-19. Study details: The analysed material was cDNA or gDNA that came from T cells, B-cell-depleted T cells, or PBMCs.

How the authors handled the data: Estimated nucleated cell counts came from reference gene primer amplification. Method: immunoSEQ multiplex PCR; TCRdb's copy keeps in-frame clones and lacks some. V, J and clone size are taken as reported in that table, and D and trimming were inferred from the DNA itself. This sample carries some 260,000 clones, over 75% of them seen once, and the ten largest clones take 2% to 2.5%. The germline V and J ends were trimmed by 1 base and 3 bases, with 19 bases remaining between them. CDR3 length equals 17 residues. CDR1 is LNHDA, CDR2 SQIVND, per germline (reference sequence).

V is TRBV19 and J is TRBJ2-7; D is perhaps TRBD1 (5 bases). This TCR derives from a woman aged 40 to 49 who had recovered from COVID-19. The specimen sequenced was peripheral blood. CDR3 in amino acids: CASSIAERGQGLYEQYF. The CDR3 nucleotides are TGTGCCAGTAGTATAGCCGAACGAGGCCAGGGTCTCTACGAGCAGTACTTC.